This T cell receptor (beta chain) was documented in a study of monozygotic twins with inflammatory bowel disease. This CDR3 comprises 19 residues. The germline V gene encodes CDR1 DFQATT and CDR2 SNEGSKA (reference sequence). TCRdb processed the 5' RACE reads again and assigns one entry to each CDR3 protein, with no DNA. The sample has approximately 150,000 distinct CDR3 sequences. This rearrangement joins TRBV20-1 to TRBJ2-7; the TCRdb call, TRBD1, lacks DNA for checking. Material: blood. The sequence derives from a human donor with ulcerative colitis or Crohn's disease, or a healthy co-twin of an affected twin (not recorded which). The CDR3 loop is CSARDWGYRGRESSYEQYF.